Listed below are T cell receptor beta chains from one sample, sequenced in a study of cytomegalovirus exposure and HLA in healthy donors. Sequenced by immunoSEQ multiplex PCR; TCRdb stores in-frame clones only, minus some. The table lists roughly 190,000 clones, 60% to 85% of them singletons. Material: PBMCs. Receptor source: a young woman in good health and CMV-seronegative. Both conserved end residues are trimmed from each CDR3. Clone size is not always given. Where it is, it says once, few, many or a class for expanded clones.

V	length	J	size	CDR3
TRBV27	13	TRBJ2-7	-	ASSLSYGQSYEQY
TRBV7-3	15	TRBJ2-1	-	ASSVAGRGGSGNEQF
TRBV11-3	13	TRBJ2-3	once	ASSYGQGAEDTQY
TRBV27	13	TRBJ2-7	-	ASSLSNPGIYEQY
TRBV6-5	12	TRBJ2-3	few	ASGLGRGDRTQY
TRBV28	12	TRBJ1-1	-	ASSLLSLNTEAF
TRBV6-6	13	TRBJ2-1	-	ASTQTSGGYNEQF
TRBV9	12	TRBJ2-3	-	ASSYGQGTDTQY
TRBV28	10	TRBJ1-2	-	ASSLRTGSHT
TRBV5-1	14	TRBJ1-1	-	ASSDGTGGVRTEAF
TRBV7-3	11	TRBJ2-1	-	ASSFPGRREQF
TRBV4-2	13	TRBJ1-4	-	ASSPRRQLNEKLF
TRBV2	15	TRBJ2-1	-	ASVESIFGLTYNEQF
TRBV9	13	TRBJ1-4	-	ASSGDRGLNEKLF
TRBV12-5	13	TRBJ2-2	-	ASGLVRQGTGELF
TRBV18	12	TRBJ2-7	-	ASSLAPISYEQY
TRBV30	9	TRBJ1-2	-	AWRGAYGYT
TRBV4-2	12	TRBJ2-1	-	ASSQRLADNEQF
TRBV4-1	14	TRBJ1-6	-	ASSQQGGRWNSPLH
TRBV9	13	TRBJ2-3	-	ASSVQSVSTDTQY
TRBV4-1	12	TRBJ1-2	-	ASSQSGTGNGYT
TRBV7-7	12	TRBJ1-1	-	ASSRFAGDPEAF
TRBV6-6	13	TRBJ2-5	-	ASSYSEGAWETQY
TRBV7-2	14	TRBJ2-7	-	ASTDSVGLGFVEQY
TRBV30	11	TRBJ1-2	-	AWTRWSQTGYT
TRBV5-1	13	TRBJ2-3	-	ASSLTPGEGDTQY
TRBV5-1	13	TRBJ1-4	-	ASSLGVTTNEKLF
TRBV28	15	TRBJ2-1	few	ASSPQIQRTSKGEQF
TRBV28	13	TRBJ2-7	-	ASSLGTGRTYEQY
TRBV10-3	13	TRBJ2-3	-	AIAKEGGDTDTQY
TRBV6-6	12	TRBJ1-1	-	ASSYTTERSEAF
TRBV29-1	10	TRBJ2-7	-	SWRDARYEQY
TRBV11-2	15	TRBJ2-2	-	ASSLSFREVLTGELF
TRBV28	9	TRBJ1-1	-	ASKLNTEAF
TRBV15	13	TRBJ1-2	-	ATSSGAEANYGYT
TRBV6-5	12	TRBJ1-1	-	ASSSDRVGNEAF
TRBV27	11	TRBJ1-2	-	ASSPTGDYGYT
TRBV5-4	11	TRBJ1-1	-	ASSLEESTEAF
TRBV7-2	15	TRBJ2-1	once	ASRGTLTFSSYNEQF
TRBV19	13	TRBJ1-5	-	ASSIGGGSNQPQH
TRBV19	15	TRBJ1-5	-	ASSSGPGQGSNQPQH
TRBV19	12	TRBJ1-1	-	ASSVYQFPARAF
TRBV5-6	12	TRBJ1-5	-	ASAMAGKGQPQH
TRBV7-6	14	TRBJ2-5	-	ASSLATPSGGETQY
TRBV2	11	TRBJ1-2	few	ASSAESGYGYT
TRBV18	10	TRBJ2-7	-	ASSEGGDEQY
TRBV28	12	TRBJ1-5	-	ASSAPPTGQPQH
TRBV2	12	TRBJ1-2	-	ASNWDRVRGGYT